Listed below are T cell receptor beta chains from one sample, sequenced in a study of CD8 T cells in Susac syndrome. One entry per CDR3 protein, called by TCRdb with MiXCR from the immunoSEQ multiplex PCR reads. The sample consists of more than 200,000 distinct CDR3 sequences, about 94% of them appearing once. What was sequenced was CD4+ T cells from PBMCs. These receptors were collected from a human donor with Susac syndrome. Both conserved end residues are trimmed from each CDR3.

V gene	J gene	CDR3 protein
TRBV7-2	TRBJ2-1	ASIPGGPYNEQF
TRBV19	TRBJ2-7	ASIDRDRDYEQY
TRBV7-9	TRBJ2-5	ASSIYRERRETQY
TRBV28	TRBJ2-7	ASRGTEFYEQY
TRBV29-1	TRBJ1-2	SVERGDYGYT
TRBV20-1	TRBJ2-4	SATAGTLRN
TRBV7-2	TRBJ2-3	ASSPRLGGQGESRVTQY
TRBV5-1	TRBJ1-6	ASRIPGGKDSPLH
TRBV7-9	TRBJ2-6	ASSSVADSRATGANVLT
TRBV5-1	TRBJ1-1	ASSLAGTGISTEAF